This T cell receptor beta chain was recorded in a study of CD8+ T cells in alopecia areata. Treatment indicated: oral pan-JAK inhibitor, 5-10 mg twice daily. This CDR3 has 13 residues. CDR1 is LGHNT and CDR2 is FRNRAP in the germline V gene. V was clipped by 7 bases and J by 3 bases, with 11 bases between them. This clone was detected only a few times. Extraction of RNA preceded its reverse transcription into cDNA, which served as the sequencing template. Profiled with immunoSEQ multiplex PCR; TCRdb holds only in-frame clones, not every one. The table records 150,000 to 200,000 clones, approximately 67% of them present only once.

Sample: CD4+ T cells sorted from blood, taken at roughly week 49, from a patient treated with tofacitinib. The rearrangement links TRBV12-5 to TRBJ2-3; D unresolved. The source is a human donor with alopecia areata. CDR3 loop: CASVKDGTDTQYF. The CDR3 coding sequence is TGTGCTAGTGTCAAAGACGGGACAGATACGCAGTATTTT.